The subject of this entry is one TCR beta chain. Trimming stripped 6 bases from V and 3 bases from J, with 12 bases between. CDR3 size: 13 residues. Germline V gene sequence: CDR1 MNHNY, CDR2 SVGAGI (reference sequence). This specimen belongs to a study of T-cell memory formation after mild COVID-19. TCRdb used MiXCR to reprocess the 5' RACE reads, holding one entry per CDR3 protein. This sample has 380,000 or so distinct CDR3 sequences, with over 13% found just once. The sample consisted of PBMCs or a T cell subset sorted from them (not recorded which). This clonotype originated in a man younger than 35 who had mild COVID-19 (a few samples of this study predate the infection). Cell type and time point are not known. The rearrangement links TRBV6-6 to TRBJ2-7, with D perhaps matching TRBD1 (6 bases). DNA for the CDR3: TGTGCCAGCAGCCCAGGGGACGTCTACGAGCAGTACTTC. This codes for CASSPGDVYEQYF.